Listed here is a single TCR beta chain. The entry originates in a study of OX40 agonist ivuxolimab in advanced cancers. The repertoire was sequenced with immunoSEQ multiplex PCR; TCRdb's copy has only in-frame clones and lacks some. The sample consists of about 20,000 clones, more than 65% of them appearing once. V was clipped by 1 base and J by 6 bases, with 1 base between them. This CDR3 spans 11 amino acids. Germline V lookup: CDR1 MNHNS, CDR2 SASEGT. The chain joins TRBV6-1 to TRBJ1-5; no clear D gene. The sequenced sample was CD4+ or CD8+ T cells sorted from blood, obtained in a trial of the OX40 agonist ivuxolimab. The sequence derives from an adult with an advanced solid tumor such as melanoma, head and neck, liver or kidney cancer. For the CDR3, the DNA is TGTGCCAGCAGTGAAGTTCAGCCCCAGCATTTT. As protein: CASSEVQPQHF.